This T cell receptor (beta chain) was captured by sequencing in a study of shared clonotypes between healthy human individuals. Study-wide results and caveats: Tissues were not sampled, only blood, and their repertoires likely differ. Sequencing depth was a factor that was expected to affect clonotype sharing among donors. Naive subsets generally exceeded memory subsets in estimated richness.

CD45RO-negative, CCR7-positively selected cells formed the naive CD8 fraction, excluding terminally differentiated effector memory CD45RA+ cells. With respect to this clone: Its antigen is as yet unknown.

V shed 5 bases, J shed 5 bases, and the junction held 4 bases outside the gene matches. Looked up from germline, CDR1 is SEHNR and CDR2 is FQNEAQ (reference sequence). This CDR3 contains 16 residues. DNA at approximately 200 ng, about 30,000 T cell genomes, went into sorted-subset replicate PCRs. Here immunoSEQ multiplex PCR was the method, and the copy in TCRdb shows in-frame clones only, minus some. The sample records about 2.1 million clones, 85% to 95% being singletons. V usage is TRBV7-9 and J usage is TRBJ2-1; 15 nucleotides match TRBD2. The specimen was naive CD8+ T cells from PBMCs. This clonotype was obtained from a man between 18 and 35 years old in good health. Some clones in this sample may be carry-over from other donors' samples. In nucleotides, the CDR3 is TGTGCCAGCAGCACAGGGACTAGCGGGAGGAACAATGAGCAGTTCTTC. Translation gives CASSTGTSGRNNEQFF.